This TCR beta chain is drawn from a study of cytomegalovirus exposure and HLA in healthy donors. Study outcomes and limitations: Later analysis associated a missense DCLRE1C variant with TCR beta V- and J-gene trimming. Immune exposure information comprised only CMV serostatus. There was a cluster of highly shared sequence variants that was likely a sequencing artifact.

In the case of this clone: Its antigen remains unknown.

A multiplex PCR was run with 60 Vbeta primers and 13 Jbeta primers. Data came from immunoSEQ multiplex PCR; TCRdb stores just in-frame clones and leaves some out. The table shows some 190,000 clones, with around 81% occurring only once. Germline-derived CDR1 and CDR2 are LNHDA and SQIVND (reference sequence). This CDR3 has 16 residues. Trimming cost V 3 bases and J 3 bases; bases outside gene matches: 5. Sequencing used PBMCs. The sequence derives from a man aged 18 to 29 in good health and CMV-seronegative. V is TRBV19 and J is TRBJ2-1; 10 bases map to TRBD1. This chain's CDR3 is CASSITGTGVYNEQFF. The CDR3 DNA reads TGTGCCAGTAGTATTACCGGGACAGGGGTCTACAATGAGCAGTTCTTC.